The clone carrying this TCR beta chain is a singleton in its sample. Its matching antigen is unknown. With the Oncomine TCR Beta short-read assay, DNA from cultured CD4+ T cells was sequenced. From cultured CD4+ T cells, genomic DNA was extracted. MiXCR, applied by TCRdb to the PCR reads, yields one record per CDR3 protein. The table lists about 8,800 distinct CDR3 sequences, 45% to 60% of them singletons, with 6.5% to 9% in the top ten. This sample was taken from a study of vaccination and CD4 T cells after COVID-19. Study-wide results and caveats: Vaccine-specific clones numbering 304 of 307 showed spike mono-reactivity in convalescent patients. A comparatively limited set of convalescent patients was examined, with no early post-infection timepoints.

Treatment reported: roughly 11-day PBMC culture with coronavirus spike peptide pools or control peptides (ViraFEST assay). Negative selection recovered the CD4+ T cells once they had spent around ten days in culture. The J segment lost 2 bases and the V segment lost 6 bases, leaving 21 bases of the junction unmatched. The CDR3 extends over 22 amino acids. Germline assignment: CDR1 LNHDA and CDR2 SQIVND (reference sequence). The V call is TRBV19, the J call TRBJ2-2, with 13 bases matching TRBD2. The clonotype comes from a human donor who had recovered from COVID-19. Sequencing was carried out using CD4+ T cells from blood, cultured in vitro. In DNA form, the CDR3 reads TGTGCCAGTAGCAAACCGGGACAGGGTTTCCGACTAGCGGGGGGAAACACCGGGGAGCTGTTTTTT. Encoded protein: CASSKPGQGFRLAGGNTGELFF. The full variable domain, completed using reference TRBV19 and TRBJ2-2, is DGGITQSPKYLFRKEGQNVTLSCEQNLNHDAMYWYRQDPGQGLRLIYYSQIVNDFQKGDIAEGYSVSREKKESFPLTVTSAQKNPTAFYLCASSKPGQGFRLAGGNTGELFFGEGSRLTVL.